A selection of T cell receptor beta chains follows, all from one sample in a study of blood T cell repertoires in COVID-19. Profiling relied on immunoSEQ multiplex PCR, and the TCRdb table lists in-frame clones only, not all of them. The data contain around 260,000 clones, approximately 91% of them seen just once; the ten biggest clones take up around 0.7%. Input material: peripheral blood. Source of these receptors: a human donor in a cohort sampled during active COVID-19. Each CDR3 is given with its conserved first and last residue. D genes are given only for firm matches. Expanded clones are given a class, and other clones once, few, many or no size at all.

j_call v_call d_call clone_size cdr3_nt cdr3_aa
TRBJ1-4 TRBV4-3 - - TGCGCCAGCAGCCAAACCTCAACGCGGCGAGAAAAACTGTTTTTT CASSQTSTRREKLFF
TRBJ1-6 TRBV7-8 TRBD1 - TGTGCCAGCAGCTCGGGACAGGGGGCTTTTTCACCCCTCCACTTT CASSSGQGAFSPLHF
TRBJ1-5 TRBV19 - - TGTGCCAGTAGTCAAATGGGGGGGGGCAATCAGCCCCAGCATTTT CASSQMGGGNQPQHF
TRBJ1-1 TRBV5-1 TRBD1 - TGCGCCAGCAGCTTTGCCCGACAGGGTAACACTGAAGCTTTCTTT CASSFARQGNTEAFF
TRBJ2-3 TRBV7-2 TRBD2 - TGTGCCAGCAGCTTAATCAAGCTAGCGGGCTCAGATACGCAGTATTTT CASSLIKLAGSDTQYF
TRBJ2-7 TRBV12-3/TRBV12-4 - - TGTGCCAGCAGTTTAATTTTGGGAGTTGAGCAGTACTTC CASSLILGVEQYF
TRBJ2-7 TRBV6-5 - - TGTGCCACCGCCGCGGAAAGGTGGAACTCCTACGAGCAGTACTTC CATAAERWNSYEQYF
TRBJ2-7 TRBV9 - - TGTGCCAGCAGCCCTGCAGGGATTTACCACGAGCAGTACTTC CASSPAGIYHEQYF
TRBJ2-7 TRBV19 - - TGTGCCAGTAGCCTGGGACAACGAAACCAGTACTTC CASSLGQRNQYF
TRBJ1-3 TRBV5-1 - many TGCGCCAGCAGCTTGGATTGGAGGGAAGCTATAGGAAACACCATATATTTT CASSLDWREAIGNTIYF
TRBJ1-2 TRBV6-5 - - TGTGCCAGCAGTTCAGAGCGGACCTTTAACTATGGCTACACCTTC CASSSERTFNYGYTF
TRBJ2-7 TRBV7-2 - - TGTGCCAGCAGCTTAGGACAGGTGACATACGAGCAGTACTTC CASSLGQVTYEQYF
TRBJ2-1 TRBV19 TRBD2 - TGTGCCAGTACCTCTTCAGCGGGGGGAGGTAACAATGAGCAGTTCTTC CASTSSAGGGNNEQFF
TRBJ1-1 TRBV5-1 - - TGCGCCAGCAGCGACATTATGAACACTGAAGCTTTCTTT CASSDIMNTEAFF
TRBJ1-5 TRBV11-2 - - TGTGCCAGCAGCTTGAGCAGGAATCAGCCCCAGCATTTT CASSLSRNQPQHF
TRBJ2-3 TRBV6-2/TRBV6-3 TRBD2 - TGTGCCAGCAGTTATTCCGGTGCGGGAGAAGGTGGCACAGATACGCAGTATTTT CASSYSGAGEGGTDTQYF
TRBJ2-7 TRBV5-1 - - TGCGCCAGCAACCCGTTGGGGGGAGGAACCTACGAGCAGTACTTC CASNPLGGGTYEQYF
TRBJ2-5 TRBV9 TRBD2 - TGTGCCAGCAGCGTAGAAGCGGGGCCCAGGGAGACCCAGTACTTC CASSVEAGPRETQYF
TRBJ1-2 TRBV13 - - TGTGCCAGCAGCTCCCAGGAGGGGAAAGACTTCTATGGCTACACCTTC CASSSQEGKDFYGYTF
TRBJ1-2 TRBV18 - - TGTGCCAGCTCACCACTCCCCTTAGCTGGCTACACCTTC CASSPLPLAGYTF
TRBJ2-3 TRBV10-3 TRBD2 - TGTGCCATCAGTGAGTCCGGGGGGACTAGCACAGATACGCAGTATTTT CAISESGGTSTDTQYF
TRBJ2-7 TRBV4-3 - - TGCGCCAGATCGGCTCGCGGGACTGAACCCTACGAGCAGTACTTC CARSARGTEPYEQYF
TRBJ2-3 TRBV18 TRBD2 - TGTGCCAGCTCACCACTAGCGGGAAGCACAGATACGCAGTATTTT CASSPLAGSTDTQYF
TRBJ1-5 TRBV19 - - TGTGCCAGTAGGCGGGGGGCTCAGCAGCCCCAGCATTTT CASRRGAQQPQHF
TRBJ2-7 TRBV30 - - TGTGCCTGGAGGGGCCGAACCCAAGATGGGGAGCAGTACTTC CAWRGRTQDGEQYF
TRBJ2-5 TRBV5-1 - once TGCGCCAGCAGCCAGACTAGTGTAAGAGAGACCCAGTACTTC CASSQTSVRETQYF
TRBJ1-2 TRBV19 - - TGTGCCAGAATAGGGAGGGGTGGCTACACCTTC CARIGRGGYTF
TRBJ1-5 TRBV19 TRBD1 - TGTGCCAGTATGATTCGGACAGGAGAAAGCAATCAGCCCCAGCATTTT CASMIRTGESNQPQHF
TRBJ1-5 TRBV24-1 TRBD1 - TGTGCCACCAGTGATGGGGACAGGAATCAGCCCCAGCATTTT CATSDGDRNQPQHF
TRBJ1-6 TRBV10-3 TRBD1 - TGTGCCATCACCGCAACCGGGACAGGGGATTCACCCCTCCACTTT CAITATGTGDSPLHF
TRBJ2-5 TRBV6-2/TRBV6-3 TRBD2 - TGTGCCAGCAGCGGACTAGCGGGTTACCAAGAGACCCAGTACTTC CASSGLAGYQETQYF
TRBJ1-1 TRBV29-1 - - TGCAGCGTCCGAAACCAGGGTGAAGCTTTCTTT CSVRNQGEAFF
TRBJ2-5 TRBV3-1/TRBV3-2 TRBD2 once TGTGCCAGCAGCCAAGAAGCGGGGGCGCACCCAGAGACCCAGTACTTC CASSQEAGAHPETQYF
TRBJ2-7 TRBV7-2 - - TGTGCCAGCAGCTTAACAGTCTTGCTCTCCTACGAGCAGTACTTC CASSLTVLLSYEQYF
TRBJ1-1 TRBV14 - - TGTGCCAGCAGCCAAGCAGGGTACACTGAAGCTTTCTTT CASSQAGYTEAFF
TRBJ2-7 TRBV6-1 TRBD1 - TGTGCCAGCAGTGAGGTCGGACAGGGAATCTTTTCCTACGAGCAGTACTTC CASSEVGQGIFSYEQYF
TRBJ2-5 TRBV28 TRBD1 - TGTGCCAGCAGTCCGGACCCCGGGACAGGGAGGACCCAGTACTTC CASSPDPGTGRTQYF
TRBJ2-6 TRBV7-2 - few TGTGCCAGCAGCACGAGATGGGGGGCTGGGGCCAACGTCCTGACTTTC CASSTRWGAGANVLTF
TRBJ1-1 TRBV11-2 - - TGTGCCAGCAGGGATCCGGACTTTCTCCAAGGATTAAACACTGAAGCTTTCTTT CASRDPDFLQGLNTEAFF
TRBJ2-7 TRBV10-1 TRBD2 - TGCGCCAAAGCTAGCGGGAGGGAACCCTACGAGCAGTACTTC CAKASGREPYEQYF
TRBJ1-2 TRBV6-5 TRBD1 - TGTGCCAGCAGTTTACCTGGACAGGTTGAAGGCTACACCTTC CASSLPGQVEGYTF
TRBJ1-3 TRBV24-1 - - TGTGCCAAGCGGGACACTGATCTCTCTGGAAACACCATATATTTT CAKRDTDLSGNTIYF
TRBJ1-1 TRBV7-2 TRBD1 once TGTGCCAGCAGTCCCACAGGGGTTGGGGCTTTCTTT CASSPTGVGAFF
TRBJ2-1 TRBV5-1 TRBD1 - TGCGCCAGCAGCCGGGACAGCGACAATGAGCAGTTCTTC CASSRDSDNEQFF
TRBJ2-7 TRBV2 TRBD2 - TGTGCCAGCAGTCCCACTAGCGGGAGGGTTGGCGAGCAGTACTTC CASSPTSGRVGEQYF